This entry describes one T cell receptor (beta chain). Its antigen remains unknown. The data derive from a study of T cell repertoires in cytomegalovirus infection. Notes on the study in general: Dominating the ex vivo response were TCR beta clonotypes that were CMV-specific and HLA-C-restricted.

TCRdb analysed the reads with MiXCR anew, one entry per CDR3 protein. The sample contains about 530,000 distinct CDR3 sequences, around 27% of which appear only once. The V gene end was trimmed by 7 bases and the J gene end by 4 bases; junction bases not matched to a gene: 12. Germline assignment: CDR1 SQVTM and CDR2 ANQGSEA. There are 15 residues in the CDR3. The chain is built from TRBV29-1 and TRBJ2-5; 10 positions match TRBD2. The receptor comes from a human donor in good health (CMV status not recorded). Some clones in this sample may be carry-over from other donors' samples. Sequences were obtained from PBMCs. CDR3 bases: TGCAGCGCCTTTCCCCTAGCGGGAGAGCTAGAGACCCAGTACTTC. Translation: CSAFPLAGELETQYF. The full variable domain, rest sourced from reference TRBV29-1 and TRBJ2-5, is SAVISQKPSRDICQRGTSLTIQCQVDSQVTMMFWYRQQPGQSLTLIATANQGSEATYESGFVIDKFPISRPNLTFSTLTVSNMSPEDSSIYLCSAFPLAGELETQYFGPGTRLLVL.